One sample yielded the 32 T cell receptor beta chains listed below, sequenced in a study of OX40 agonist ivuxolimab in advanced cancers. TCRdb's table, derived via immunoSEQ multiplex PCR, lists solely in-frame clones and lacks some. The sample holds about 59,000 clones, more than 75% seen once. The sequencing here drew on CD4+ or CD8+ T cells sorted from blood, taken in a trial of the OX40 agonist ivuxolimab. These receptors were obtained from an adult with an advanced solid tumor such as melanoma, head and neck, liver or kidney cancer.

The chain recombines TRBV19 with TRBJ2-2; no clear D. Germline CDR1 LNHDA, CDR2 SQIVND (reference sequence). The CDR3 runs to 12 residues. Trimming pared 4 bases from V and 4 bases from J, leaving 4 bases between. CDR3: CASSTFTGELFF. DNA of the CDR3: TGTGCCAGTAGTACTTTCACCGGGGAGCTGTTTTTT. Full variable domain (missing parts from reference TRBV19 and TRBJ2-2): DGGITQSPKYLFRKEGQNVTLSCEQNLNHDAMYWYRQDPGQGLRLIYYSQIVNDFQKGDIAEGYSVSREKKESFPLTVTSAQKNPTAFYLCASSTFTGELFFGEGSRLTVL.

This chain uses TRBV15 with TRBJ1-2; D not resolved. This CDR3 is 14 amino acids long. Germline V CDR1 and CDR2: LNHNV, YYDKDF (reference sequence). Trimming removed 0 bases from V and 4 bases from J, with 9 bases in between. The DNA for the CDR3 is TGTGCCACCAGCAGAGATCGGAGAGTCTATGGCTACACCTTC. Encoded protein: CATSRDRRVYGYTF.

The chain links TRBV5-6 to TRBJ1-1, with D possibly being TRBD1 (5 bases). V was clipped by 4 bases and J by 5 bases, with 15 bases between them. The CDR3 covers 14 residues. From germline, CDR1 is SGHDT and CDR2 YYEEEE. As DNA, the CDR3 is TGTGCCAGCAGCCCGGCACGGGGGTGGACTGAAGCTTTCTTT. Translated, it gives CASSPARGWTEAFF. The variable domain in full, completed from reference TRBV5-6 and TRBJ1-1, reads DAGVTQSPTHLIKTRGQQVTLRCSPKSGHDTVSWYQQALGQGPQFIFQYYEEEERQRGNFPDRFSGHQFPNYSSELNVNALLLGDSALYLCASSPARGWTEAFFGQGTRLTVV.

The chain recombines TRBV28 with TRBJ2-3; D not certain. Between the trimmed V and J ends, which lost 5 bases and 4 bases, there was a span of 13 bases. This CDR3 region has 14 residues. In germline, CDR1 is MDHEN, CDR2 SYDVKM. The CDR3 region has the DNA TGTGCCAGCAGTCCCTACGCTACAGCAGATACGCAGTATTTT. It specifies CASSPYATADTQYF.

The chain employs TRBV7-2 and TRBJ1-2, with TRBD1 matching 7 bases. The CDR3 covers 15 residues. After removal of 5 bases from V and 2 bases from J, the junction contained 8 bases not matched to a gene. Per germline, CDR1 SGHTA and CDR2 FQGNSA. CDR3 loop: CASSPQGGLNYGYTF. The DNA for the CDR3 is TGTGCCAGCAGCCCCCAGGGGGGCTTAAACTATGGCTACACCTTC.

The rearrangement uses TRBV12-5 and TRBJ1-1; a possible D gene is TRBD1 (5 bases). Looked up from germline, CDR1 is LGHNT and CDR2 is FRNRAP. V was cut by 0 bases and J by 7 bases, with 12 bases left in between. This CDR3 is 14 amino acids long. Here the CDR3 reads CASGLVIRGSEAFF. CDR3 DNA: TGTGCTAGTGGTTTGGTAATTAGGGGCAGTGAAGCTTTCTTT. Combining the CDR3 with reference TRBV12-5 and TRBJ1-1 gives the whole variable domain DARVTQTPRHKVTEMGQEVTMRCQPILGHNTVFWYRQTMMQGLELLAYFRNRAPLDDSGMPKDRFSAEMPDATLATLKIQPSEPRDSAVYFCASGLVIRGSEAFFGQGTRLTVV.

The chain is built from TRBV28 and TRBJ2-7, with D uncertain. Between the trimmed V and J ends, which lost 2 bases and 9 bases, there was a span of 8 bases. This CDR3 has 11 residues. Germline V gene data show CDR1 as MDHEN and CDR2 as SYDVKM. Here the CDR3 DNA reads TGTGCCAGCAGTTTAGATCTTTTGCAGTACTTC. Amino acid sequence: CASSLDLLQYF.

This chain links TRBV5-4 with TRBJ1-1, with no clear D. Trimming took 0 bases from V and 1 from J, leaving 10 bases between them. Germline CDR1 is SGHNT and CDR2 is YYREEE (reference sequence). This CDR3 spans 15 amino acids. The CDR3 nucleotides are TGTGCCAGCAGCTTGGGGAGGCAGAAGAACACTGAAGCTTTCTTT. Its translation: CASSLGRQKNTEAFF. The full variable domain, completed using reference TRBV5-4 and TRBJ1-1, is ETGVTQSPTHLIKTRGQQVTLRCSSQSGHNTVSWYQQALGQGPQFIFQYYREEENGRGNFPPRFSGLQFPNYSSELNVNALELDDSALYLCASSLGRQKNTEAFFGQGTRLTVV.

There are a few counts of this clone. The chain carries TRBV15 and TRBJ2-5; the D gene is possibly TRBD2 (6 bases). Between the trimmed V and J ends, which lost 3 bases and 2 bases, there was a span of 10 bases. Germline V gene lookup returns CDR1 LNHNV and CDR2 YYDKDF (reference sequence). The CDR3 is 14 amino acids. In nucleotides, the CDR3 is TGTGCCACCAGCAGGGGGGGAGCACAAGAGACCCAGTACTTC. Amino acids: CATSRGGAQETQYF.

This clone is a singleton in its sample. The rearrangement uses TRBV28 and TRBJ1-5; the D is unclear. CDR1 and CDR2 (germline): MDHEN, SYDVKM. CDR3 length: 12 residues. V was clipped by 5 bases and J by 4 bases, with 6 bases between them. The CDR3 loop reads CASSQGNQPQHF. The CDR3 DNA reads as TGTGCCAGCAGTCAAGGGAATCAGCCCCAGCATTTT.

The chain recombines TRBV5-5 with TRBJ1-2; no clear D gene. The CDR3 length is 15 residues. Germline V gene data show CDR1 as SGHKS and CDR2 as YYEKEE (reference sequence). The V gene lost 0 bases and the J gene lost 7 bases, with 16 bases spanning the gap. The CDR3 DNA reads TGTGCCAGCAGCTTGGAGGTGGACCCCACACTTGGCTACACCTTC. Its protein product is CASSLEVDPTLGYTF.

The J gene is TRBJ1-2, the V gene TRBV7-3; D remains ambiguous. In germline, CDR1 is SGHTA, CDR2 FQGTGA. Trimming pared 2 bases from V and 8 bases from J, leaving 12 bases between. The CDR3 runs 13 residues. The DNA for the CDR3 is TGTGCCAGCAGCTTAGGAAATCAGGTCGGCTACACCTTC. This sequence encodes CASSLGNQVGYTF.

The rearrangement joins TRBV6-5 to TRBJ1-6; the D is unclear. The ends were cut back, 2 bases at V and 7 bases at J, with 12 bases in the middle. The germline gives CDR1 MNHEY, CDR2 SVGAGI. The CDR3 covers 15 residues. CDR3 nucleotide sequence: TGTGCCAGCAGTTACAGCCGCAACGGGAATTCACCCCTCCACTTT. Residues: CASSYSRNGNSPLHF.

The rearrangement joins TRBV7-3 to TRBJ2-2; weak D call: TRBD1 (5 bases). Trimming took 6 bases from V and 7 from J, leaving 9 bases between them. The V gene's germline CDR1 is SGHTA and CDR2 FQGTGA. The CDR3 contains 12 residues. CDR3 DNA sequence: TGTGCCAGCAGACACGACAGCGGGGAGCTGTTTTTT. It encodes CASRHDSGELFF.

The CDR3 DNA sequence: TGTGCCAGCAGTTACTTTCAAAGGGCGGGTAACTATGGCTACACCTTC. Translating it yields CASSYFQRAGNYGYTF. The V call is TRBV6-5, the J call TRBJ1-2; unclear D gene. Germline CDR1 and CDR2: MNHEY and SVGAGI. This CDR3 contains 16 residues. V gave up 1 base and J gave up 1 base, with 13 bases separating them.

This chain uses TRBV19 with TRBJ2-5; D may be TRBD2 (5 bases). V lost 3 bases and J lost 1, with 12 bases in between. Per the germline V gene, CDR1 is LNHDA and CDR2 is SQIVND (reference sequence). The CDR3 consists of 15 residues. CDR3 sequence reads: CASSIQWLAQETQYF. The CDR3 region has the DNA TGTGCCAGTAGTATTCAGTGGCTAGCCCAAGAGACCCAGTACTTC.

This rearrangement joins TRBV30 to TRBJ2-3; no firm D call. Looked up from germline, CDR1 is GTSNPN and CDR2 is SVGIG (reference sequence). V was trimmed by 3 bases and J by 3 bases, leaving 7 bases between them. The CDR3 extends over 12 amino acids. CDR3 DNA sequence: TGTGCCTGGAGCGCTAGAACAGATACGCAGTATTTT. Translating it yields CAWSARTDTQYF.

V usage is TRBV11-2 and J usage is TRBJ2-6; 7 nucleotides agree with TRBD1. CDR3 length equals 15 residues. Germline lookup yields CDR1 SGHAT and CDR2 FQNNGV. The J segment lost 2 bases and the V segment lost 5 bases, leaving 3 bases of the junction unmatched. The CDR3 spells CASSMQGAGANVLTF. CDR3 in DNA: TGTGCCAGCAGCATGCAGGGGGCTGGGGCCAACGTCCTGACTTTC.

The gene calls are TRBV5-4 and TRBJ2-1; D gene uncertain. CDR3 length: 15 residues. Germline CDR1 and CDR2: SGHNT and YYREEE (reference sequence). V was pared by 1 base and J by 6 bases, with 14 bases between. The CDR3 bases are TGTGCCAGCAGCTTGACGGCCCGAGGTGCCAATGAGCAGTTCTTC. It specifies CASSLTARGANEQFF.

The chain uses TRBV28 and TRBJ2-7; 11 bases match TRBD1. This CDR3 has 15 residues. V lost 5 bases, J lost 2 bases, and 5 bases stayed unmatched. Germline V gene data show CDR1 as MDHEN and CDR2 as SYDVKM. CDR3 coding DNA: TGTGCCAGCAGTGCACCGGGACAGGGGGCCTACGAGCAGTACTTC. It codes for CASSAPGQGAYEQYF.

The V call is TRBV18, the J call TRBJ1-5; weak D call: TRBD1 (5 bases). Germline V lookup: CDR1 KGHSH, CDR2 LQKENI. V was pared by 0 bases and J by 7 bases, with 19 bases between. The CDR3 contains 17 residues. CDR3 sequence: CASSPPPAGRGGQPQHF. The CDR3 DNA sequence: TGTGCCAGCTCACCACCCCCAGCAGGGCGGGGTGGACAGCCCCAGCATTTT.

The chain is built from TRBV29-1 and TRBJ1-4; 9 positions agree with TRBD1. The CDR3 loop spans 14 amino acids. J gave up 9 bases and V 5 bases, and 10 bases lay outside the gene matches. Germline V CDR1 and CDR2: SQVTM, ANQGSEA. The CDR3 region is CSVTGTGFYQKLFF. The DNA for the CDR3 is TGCAGCGTTACCGGGACAGGGTTCTATCAAAAACTGTTTTTT.

The chain joins TRBV7-2 to TRBJ2-5; D unclear. The germline V and J ends were trimmed by 0 bases and 1 base, with 9 bases remaining between them. The CDR3 sequence is 15 residues long. CDR1 is SGHTA, CDR2 FQGNSA, per germline. CDR3 region: CASSLAGSSQETQYF. The CDR3, as DNA: TGTGCCAGCAGCTTAGCGGGCAGCTCCCAAGAGACCCAGTACTTC.

This rearrangement joins TRBV13 to TRBJ2-7; 11 nucleotides match TRBD2. Germline values: CDR1 PRHDT, CDR2 FYEKMQ (reference sequence). Losses at the gene ends were 2 bases for V and 0 bases for J; bases not matched to a gene: 6. The CDR3 is 17 residues long. The CDR3 protein is CASSLLRLAGGSYEQYF. Written as DNA, the CDR3 is TGTGCCAGCAGCTTACTTCGTCTAGCGGGGGGCTCCTACGAGCAGTACTTC.

This clone was detected only once. The chain joins TRBV5-1 to TRBJ1-1, with unresolved D. The CDR3 contains 15 residues. In germline, CDR1 is SGHRS, CDR2 YFSETQ. The germline V and J ends were trimmed by 1 base and 1 base, with 11 bases remaining between them. This CDR3 reads CASSLSAVPNTEAFF. The CDR3 DNA sequence: TGCGCCAGCAGCTTGAGCGCAGTACCGAACACTGAAGCTTTCTTT. Filled out from reference TRBV5-1 and TRBJ1-1, the complete variable domain reads KAGVTQTPRYLIKTRGQQVTLSCSPISGHRSVSWYQQTPGQGLQFLFEYFSETQRNKGNFPGRFSGRQFSNSRSEMNVSTLELGDSALYLCASSLSAVPNTEAFFGQGTRLTVV.

V usage is TRBV28 and J usage is TRBJ1-2; possible D gene TRBD1, 5 bases. V lost 6 bases, J lost 2 bases, and 13 bases lay in between. CDR3 length equals 14 residues. CDR1 is MDHEN, CDR2 SYDVKM, per germline. The chain's CDR3 is CASRANGANYGYTF. The CDR3 DNA reads as TGTGCCAGCAGGGCCAACGGGGCCAACTATGGCTACACCTTC.

CDR3 in amino acids: CASSATGAYEQYF. CDR3 nucleotide sequence: TGTGCCAGCAGCGCGACAGGGGCCTACGAGCAGTACTTC. The chain links TRBV2 to TRBJ2-7, with 8 bases fitting TRBD1. The length of the CDR3 is 13 residues. The germline gives CDR1 SNHLY, CDR2 FYNNEI. V lost 6 bases to trimming and J lost 2 bases; unmatched junction nucleotides: 3.

The chain combines TRBV18 with TRBJ2-7; 12 bases agree with TRBD1. This CDR3 spans 15 amino acids. J was trimmed by 2 bases and V by 3 bases; bases with no gene match: 2. Germline V gene sequence: CDR1 KGHSH, CDR2 LQKENI. CDR3 amino acids: CASSPGTGGTYEQYF. The CDR3 DNA sequence: TGTGCCAGCTCACCCGGGACAGGGGGCACCTACGAGCAGTACTTC.

The rearrangement joins TRBV4-1 to TRBJ1-1, with 8 bases identical to TRBD1. The CDR3 is made up of 14 amino acids. The J segment lost 5 bases and the V segment lost 7 bases, leaving 9 bases of the junction unmatched. Germline CDR1 and CDR2: MGHRA and YSYEKL. The CDR3 DNA is TGCGCCAGCACCCCTGGCAGGGGGCGGACTGAAGCTTTCTTT. Protein product: CASTPGRGRTEAFF.

The V and J genes are TRBV7-2 and TRBJ1-4; D gene uncertain. Germline V gives CDR1 SGHTA, CDR2 FQGNSA. V lost 1 base to trimming and J lost 8 bases, with 17 bases between them. This CDR3 spans 16 amino acids. This chain's CDR3 is CASSLGAGRRGEKLFF. The CDR3, as DNA: TGTGCCAGCAGCTTAGGTGCGGGGAGGAGAGGAGAAAAACTGTTTTTT.

This sequence joins TRBV10-1 and TRBJ2-2, with a tentative D call TRBD1 (6 bases). Between the trimmed V and J ends, which lost 4 bases and 4 bases, there was a span of 7 bases. The CDR3 spans 13 residues. CDR1 is WNHNN and CDR2 is SYGVQD in the germline V gene (reference sequence). The CDR3 sequence: CASSAQGTGELFF. Here the CDR3 DNA reads TGCGCCAGCAGTGCACAGGGCACCGGGGAGCTGTTTTTT.

This chain joins TRBV28 and TRBJ2-7; possibly TRBD2 for D (6 bases). Germline CDR1 and CDR2: MDHEN and SYDVKM. The CDR3 sequence is 15 residues long. The V end lost 2 bases, the J end lost 3 bases, and 14 bases lay between the germline ends. The CDR3 protein is CASSLTARGGYEQYF. Written as DNA, the CDR3 is TGTGCCAGCAGTTTAACGGCGCGGGGCGGCTACGAGCAGTACTTC.